This is a list of T cell receptor beta chains from one sample in a study of cytomegalovirus exposure and HLA in healthy donors. Profiling relied on immunoSEQ multiplex PCR, and the TCRdb table lists in-frame clones only, not all of them. The repertoire holds 80,000 to 90,000 clones, with around 80% as singletons. The sequencing sample was made of PBMCs. All receptors come from a man aged 35 to 55 in good health and CMV-seronegative. The CDR3 runs from the conserved cysteine through the conserved F or W.

V gene	J gene	CDR3 protein
TRBV9	TRBJ2-1	CASSVDLADRNEQFF
TRBV6-6	TRBJ2-7	CASTSGGSYEQYF
TRBV7-8	TRBJ2-5	CASSSLAGVETQYF
TRBV2	TRBJ2-2	CASSEFTTGELFF
TRBV30	TRBJ2-1	CASAEGRRSYNEQFF
TRBV19	TRBJ2-3	CASSIMDSGTDTQYF
TRBV6-4	TRBJ2-1	CASSGSGDPYNEQFF
TRBV10-3	TRBJ2-2	CAAGLAGSTGELFF
TRBV29-1	TRBJ2-3	CSVESSSADTQYF
TRBV19	TRBJ2-7	CASTGILAGVYEQYF
TRBV28	TRBJ1-5	CASTDRVVVPQHF
TRBV7-9	TRBJ1-1	CASSLGPSNTEAFF
TRBV28	TRBJ2-7	CASSTQFWYEQYF
TRBV25-1	TRBJ1-1	CASSDMKTLSDEAFF
TRBV14	TRBJ1-3	CASSRRQASSGNTIYF
TRBV6-1	TRBJ2-7	CASATGLGYEQYF
TRBV5-1	TRBJ2-3	CASSLAGGITDTQYF
TRBV30	TRBJ2-5	CAWSVLGSPGNQETQYF
TRBV7-8	TRBJ1-5	CASSRRSWADQPQHF
TRBV19	TRBJ1-1	CASSLLAAVEAFF
TRBV29-1	TRBJ2-1	CSVEASGRFFSYNEQFF
TRBV19	TRBJ1-1	CASSLGGLSEAFF
TRBV5-1	TRBJ2-1	CASRDFITGSLLNEQFF
TRBV2	.	CASRRTDSYEQYF
TRBV5-4	TRBJ1-1	CASSTRQGNTEAFF
TRBV4-1	TRBJ2-6	CASSQDPMGGSGANVLTF
TRBV30	TRBJ1-2	CAWSVLLVYGYTF
TRBV4-1	TRBJ1-4	CASSQPGDRGEKLFF
TRBV30	TRBJ2-4	CAWSAGTSGRTLLAKNIQYF
TRBV29-1	TRBJ1-5	CSGSGGSGQPQHF
TRBV6-4	TRBJ1-2	CANHYCGTLGYTF
TRBV6-5	TRBJ1-3	CASSHTGLLGNTIYF
TRBV4-1	TRBJ1-4	CASSQAFSGPAEKLFF
TRBV9	TRBJ1-1	CASSVGTGYAMNTEAFF
TRBV6-5	TRBJ2-7	CASSYSGAGGSYEQYF
TRBV5-1	TRBJ1-2	CATRTTFEGVHGYTF
TRBV5-6	TRBJ1-1	CASSLVPRAGDTEAFF
TRBV29-1	TRBJ2-3	CSAKTSGGPDTQYF
TRBV6-6	TRBJ2-7	CASRPGQNSYEQYF
TRBV5-1	TRBJ2-3	CASRIHSGRIDTQYF
TRBV5-6	TRBJ2-3	CASSLYQGSTDTQYF
TRBV10-1	TRBJ1-1	CASSHGTEAFF
TRBV6-1	TRBJ1-5	CASSERVPKINQPQHF
TRBV9	TRBJ1-4	CASSEGLSGKLFF
TRBV4-1	TRBJ1-2	CASSHMTGAGYGYTF
TRBV9	TRBJ1-1	CASSVGDRDRFGEAFF
TRBV6-1	TRBJ2-3	CASSVSGGAGTDTQYF
TRBV29-1	TRBJ2-7	CSVEIAERERYEQYF
TRBV7-9	TRBJ1-2	CASSETGSSDGYTF
TRBV29-1	TRBJ2-7	CSFRGGYEQYF
TRBV27	TRBJ2-7	CASVGLAGGNGNEQYF
TRBV6-6	TRBJ1-5	CASIGQGSQPQHF
TRBV28	TRBJ1-5	CASSLGAAQPQHF